Listed here are 12 T cell receptor beta chains from one sample, sequenced in a study of T cells expressing NK-cell markers. TCRdb re-called the 5' RACE reads; every CDR3 protein appears as one record, without DNA. This sample's table reports 440,000 or so distinct CDR3 sequences. Sequences were obtained from blood T cells: a sorted CD56 or NKG2C T cell subset, CD4+ or CD8+ T cells, or bulk PBMC T cells (not recorded which). These receptors originate from a woman aged 18 to 69 in good health.

The V and J genes are TRBV4-3 and TRBJ1-1; TCRdb's assignment of TRBD1 cannot be checked, as there is no DNA. The CDR3 consists of 13 residues. Germline loops: CDR1 LGHNA, CDR2 YSLEER. The CDR3 loop is CASSQDTRGEAFF.

This chain connects TRBV24-1 to TRBJ2-7; checking the TCRdb D call of TRBD2 is not possible without DNA. From germline, CDR1 is KGHDR and CDR2 SFDVKD. This CDR3 spans 16 amino acids. CDR3: CATSPGADREAREQYF.

The chain joins TRBV6-1 to TRBJ2-2; TCRdb proposes TRBD1, but this gene call is untestable without DNA. Germline CDR1 is MNHNS and CDR2 is SASEGT. The CDR3 spans 13 residues. This chain's CDR3 is CASRAGIAGELFF.

The chain uses TRBV20-1 and TRBJ2-1; TCRdb selects TRBD1, and the lack of DNA leaves this call unchecked. The CDR3 sequence is 17 residues long. CDR1 and CDR2 from the germline V gene are DFQATT and SNEGSKA (reference sequence). CDR3 protein: CSASRVLAGGPYNEQFF.

This rearrangement joins TRBV5-5 to TRBJ2-1; TCRdb outputs TRBD1, but without DNA this stays unchecked. Germline V gene data show CDR1 as SGHKS and CDR2 as YYEKEE (reference sequence). This CDR3 is built from 15 residues. CDR3 amino acids: CASSFDRDVYNEQFF. Drawing the rest from reference TRBV5-5 and TRBJ2-1, the complete variable domain is DAGVTQSPTHLIKTRGQQVTLRCSPISGHKSVSWYQQVLGQGPQFIFQYYEKEERGRGNFPDRFSARQFPNYSSELNVNALLLGDSALYLCASSFDRDVYNEQFFGPGTRLTVL.

The J gene is TRBJ2-7, the V gene TRBV27; no DNA is available, so the TRBD1 call from TCRdb remains unchecked. CDR1 is MNHEY, CDR2 SMNVEV, per germline (reference sequence). This CDR3 has 14 residues. The CDR3 region is CASSLMSPSYEQYF.

The gene calls are TRBV5-1 and TRBJ2-4; TCRdb selects TRBD2, and the lack of DNA leaves this call unchecked. Germline loops: CDR1 SGHRS, CDR2 YFSETQ. The CDR3 runs 18 residues. Here the CDR3 reads CASKRFEAPVGAKNIQYF.

The chain employs TRBV3-1 and TRBJ2-5. CDR3 size: 13 residues. Germline values: CDR1 LGHDT, CDR2 YNNKEL (reference sequence). CDR3 loop: CASSQLRKETQYF.

CDR3 region: CASSSSGTGNTEAFF. J is TRBJ1-1 and V is TRBV11-3; TCRdb selects TRBD1, and the lack of DNA leaves this call unchecked. The germline gives CDR1 SGHNT, CDR2 YENEEA. This CDR3 spans 15 amino acids. The variable domain in full, with the rest retrieved from reference TRBV11-3 and TRBJ1-1, is EAGVVQSPRYKIIEKKQPVAFWCNPISGHNTLYWYLQNLGQGPELLIRYENEEAVDDSQLPKDRFSAERLKGVDSTLKIQPAELGDSAVYLCASSSSGTGNTEAFFGQGTRLTVV.

The chain employs TRBV7-9 and TRBJ2-2; TCRdb's D call of TRBD2 is untestable without DNA. In germline, CDR1 is SEHNR, CDR2 FQNEAQ (reference sequence). The length of the CDR3 is 15 residues. The CDR3 protein is CASSTSGRDTGELFF. The variable domain in full, with the rest retrieved from reference TRBV7-9 and TRBJ2-2, is DTGVSQNPRHKITKRGQNVTFRCDPISEHNRLYWYRQTLGQGPEFLTYFQNEAQLEKSRLLSDRFSAERPKGSFSTLEIQRTEQGDSAMYLCASSTSGRDTGELFFGEGSRLTVL.

This chain connects TRBV20-1 to TRBJ1-2. CDR1 is DFQATT and CDR2 is SNEGSKA in the germline V gene (reference sequence). The CDR3 length is 15 residues. CDR3 sequence: CSARATEGLRAGYTF.

V usage is TRBV12-3 or TRBV12-4 and J usage is TRBJ2-3; TCRdb reports TRBD2, a call that lacks DNA to check it against. The CDR3 runs to 14 residues. CDR3 protein: CASSYLAGVDTQYF.